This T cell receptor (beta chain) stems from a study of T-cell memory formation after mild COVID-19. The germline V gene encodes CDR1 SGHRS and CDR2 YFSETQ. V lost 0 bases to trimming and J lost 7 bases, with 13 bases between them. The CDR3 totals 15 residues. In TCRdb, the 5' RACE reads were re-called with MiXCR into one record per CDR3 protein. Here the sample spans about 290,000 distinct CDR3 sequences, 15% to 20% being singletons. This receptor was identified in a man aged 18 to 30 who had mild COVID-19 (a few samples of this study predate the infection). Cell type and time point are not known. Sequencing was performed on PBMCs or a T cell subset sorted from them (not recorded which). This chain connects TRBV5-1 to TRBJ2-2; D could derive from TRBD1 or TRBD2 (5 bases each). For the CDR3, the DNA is TGCGCCAGCAGCTTGGTATTAGGGGACGGCGGGGAGCTGTTTTTT. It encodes CASSLVLGDGGELFF.